This entry lists 31 T cell receptor beta chains sequenced from one sample in a study of blood T cell repertoires in COVID-19. Sequencing was performed with immunoSEQ multiplex PCR; in TCRdb, only in-frame clones are kept and a portion is missing. The table has about 480,000 clones, approximately 87% seen once. The sequencing sample was made of PBMCs or T cells enriched from blood (not recorded which). These receptors originate from a woman in her thirties or forties who had recovered from COVID-19.

The rearrangement uses TRBV20-1 and TRBJ2-1; 7 nucleotides agree with TRBD2. Losses at the gene ends were 3 bases for V and 5 bases for J; bases not matched to a gene: 25. The length of the CDR3 is 20 residues. Germline loops: CDR1 DFQATT, CDR2 SNEGSKA (reference sequence). The CDR3 region is CSASPPAGEFEGGGNNEQFF. The CDR3 nucleotides are TGCAGTGCTAGTCCCCCGGCGGGAGAGTTTGAGGGTGGGGGTAACAATGAGCAGTTCTTC.

The chain is built from TRBV25-1 and TRBJ1-2; 9 nucleotides match TRBD1. CDR3 length: 15 amino acids. Germline CDR1 reads MGHDK; CDR2 reads SYGVNS. V lost 3 bases and J lost 5; bases outside the gene matches: 7. DNA for the CDR3: TGTGCCAGCAGTGACGAAGGACAGGGGAGGTATGGCTACACCTTC. Amino acid sequence: CASSDEGQGRYGYTF.

Written as DNA, the CDR3 is TGTGCCACCAGCAGAGTTCAGGGTTTTAACGAGCAGTACTTC. It specifies CATSRVQGFNEQYF. The chain carries TRBV15 and TRBJ2-7; tentative D call: TRBD1 (5 bases). Germline values: CDR1 LNHNV, CDR2 YYDKDF (reference sequence). This CDR3 comprises 14 residues. V dropped 1 base and J dropped 5 bases, with 12 bases sitting between them.

Concerning this clone: At the DNA level, this CDR3 is encoded by other sequences in the same sample as well. The gene calls are TRBV7-9 and TRBJ2-1; D possibly corresponds to TRBD1 (5 bases). CDR1 is SEHNR and CDR2 is FQNEAQ in the germline V gene (reference sequence). V lost 5 bases and J 4 bases, leaving 9 bases between the germline ends. The CDR3 runs to 13 residues. DNA for the CDR3: TGTGCCAGCAGCCGAGACAGTTACAATGAGCAGTTCTTC. Translated: CASSRDSYNEQFF. The variable domain in full, completed from reference TRBV7-9 and TRBJ2-1, reads DTGVSQNPRHKITKRGQNVTFRCDPISEHNRLYWYRQTLGQGPEFLTYFQNEAQLEKSRLLSDRFSAERPKGSFSTLEIQRTEQGDSAMYLCASSRDSYNEQFFGPGTRLTVL.

V gene TRBV30 combines with J gene TRBJ1-6; D may be TRBD1 (6 bases). The CDR3 has 13 amino acids. The V gene lost 6 bases and the J gene lost 4 bases, with 10 bases spanning the gap. The germline V gene encodes CDR1 GTSNPN and CDR2 SVGIG (reference sequence). In DNA, the CDR3 is TGTGCCTGTACCGGGACATATAATTCACCCCTCCACTTT. Translating gives CACTGTYNSPLHF.

The rearrangement uses TRBV3-1 (or the pseudogene TRBV3-2) and TRBJ2-7; maybe TRBD1 (6 bases). V was cut by 1 base and J by 5 bases, with 24 bases left in between. The germline V gene has CDR1 LGHDT and CDR2 YNNKEL (reference sequence). The CDR3 contains 18 residues. DNA of the CDR3: TGTGCCAGCAGCCAAGGGGCAGGGAGAGGCATCAAGGGGGACGAGCAGTACTTC. Protein: CASSQGAGRGIKGDEQYF.

V gene TRBV7-8 combines with J gene TRBJ1-1, with D tentatively TRBD1 (6 bases). Germline loops: CDR1 SGHVS, CDR2 FQNEAQ. The CDR3 covers 14 residues. Trimming left V 1 base short and J 10 bases short, with 16 bases between. CDR3 residues: CASSLETGRPGAFF. The DNA of the CDR3 is TGTGCCAGCAGCTTAGAGACAGGTCGCCCGGGAGCTTTCTTT.

The chain recombines TRBV10-2 with TRBJ2-7, with 8 bases fitting TRBD1. Trimming took 7 bases from V and 4 from J; bases not matched to a gene: 9. The CDR3 runs 14 residues. The V gene's germline CDR1 is WSHSY and CDR2 SAAADI. This CDR3 reads CASKFGQGAYEQYF. CDR3 nucleotide sequence: TGCGCCAGCAAGTTCGGGCAGGGGGCTTACGAGCAGTACTTC.

The V and J genes are TRBV7-6 and TRBJ1-5; D ambiguous. This CDR3 region has 15 residues. Germline CDR1 and CDR2: SGHVS and FNYEAQ. V was cut by 1 base and J by 4 bases, with 11 bases left in between. CDR3 coding DNA: TGTGCCAGCAGCTTAGAACTAGGACTGAATCAGCCCCAGCATTTT. Its protein product is CASSLELGLNQPQHF.

The chain recombines TRBV7-7 with TRBJ2-1, with 9 bases aligning to TRBD2. The CDR3 is made up of 15 amino acids. V was clipped by 4 bases and J by 1 base; unmatched bases: 2. From germline, CDR1 is SSHAT and CDR2 FNYEAQ (reference sequence). DNA of the CDR3: TGTGCCAGCAGCTCCGGACTAGCGTCCTACAATGAGCAGTTCTTC. Protein: CASSSGLASYNEQFF. Using reference TRBV7-7 and TRBJ2-1 for the parts outside the CDR3, the full variable domain is GAGVSQSPRYKVTKRGQDVTLRCDPISSHATLYWYQQALGQGPEFLTYFNYEAQPDKSGLPSDRFSAERPEGSISTLTIQRTEQRDSAMYRCASSSGLASYNEQFFGPGTRLTVL.

On this clone itself: Other nucleotide sequences from this sample produce the same CDR3. V gene TRBV12-3 or TRBV12-4 combines with J gene TRBJ1-2, with D perhaps TRBD1 (6 bases). V dropped 2 bases and J dropped 3 bases, with 7 bases sitting between them. This CDR3 contains 13 residues. The CDR3 loop reads CASSLNRDYGYTF. The CDR3 bases are TGTGCCAGCAGTTTAAACAGGGACTATGGCTACACCTTC.

This sequence joins TRBV11-2 and TRBJ1-1; no clear D gene. Germline CDR1 is SGHAT and CDR2 is FQNNGV. This CDR3 comprises 18 residues. Trimming shortened V by 4 bases and J by 1 base, and 22 bases separated the two germline ends. This CDR3 reads CASSSDNASRRRNTEAFF. CDR3 nucleotide sequence: TGTGCCAGCAGCTCTGACAACGCGAGCCGTCGTCGGAACACTGAAGCTTTCTTT.

This clone showed up just once. V gene TRBV10-3 combines with J gene TRBJ1-1, with 8 bases lining up with TRBD1. The CDR3 loop spans 15 amino acids. The V gene's germline CDR1 is ENHRY and CDR2 SYGVKD. Trimming removed 4 bases from V and 1 base from J; junction bases left unmatched: 5. In DNA, the CDR3 is TGTGCCATCAGTGGGACCAGGGGGCGGAACACTGAAGCTTTCTTT. Protein: CAISGTRGRNTEAFF.

V gene TRBV2 combines with J gene TRBJ1-2, with unresolved D. Germline CDR1 is SNHLY and CDR2 is FYNNEI. CDR3 size: 16 residues. Trimming removed 0 bases at V and 0 bases at J, with 11 bases between. For the CDR3, the DNA is TGTGCCAGCAGTGAAGCCCCTACGAGGGCTAACTATGGCTACACCTTC. It yields the protein CASSEAPTRANYGYTF. The variable domain in full, with the rest retrieved from reference TRBV2 and TRBJ1-2, is EPEVTQTPSHQVTQMGQEVILRCVPISNHLYFYWYRQILGQKVEFLVSFYNNEISEKSEIFDDQFSVERPDGSNFTLKIRSTKLEDSAMYFCASSEAPTRANYGYTFGSGTRLTVV.

Note on this clone: The junction shows a germline mismatch at one end, possibly a read error. V usage is TRBV7-6 and J usage is TRBJ2-1; 8 bases line up with TRBD2. CDR1 and CDR2 from the germline V gene are SGHVS and FNYEAQ. The CDR3 totals 13 residues. For the CDR3, the DNA is TGTGCCAGCAGCATAGCGGGGCGGAATGAGCAGTTCTTC. This translates into CASSIAGRNEQFF.

The CDR3 protein is CASSNERGETQYF. For the CDR3, the DNA is TGTGCCAGCAGTAACGAACGAGGAGAGACCCAGTACTTC. The chain has TRBV7-2 and TRBJ2-5; D remains ambiguous. V lost 6 bases to trimming and J lost 4 bases, with 12 bases between them. Germline lookup yields CDR1 SGHTA and CDR2 FQGNSA. This CDR3 spans 13 amino acids.

The rearrangement uses TRBV7-2 and TRBJ2-2; 9 bases align to TRBD1. Germline values: CDR1 SGHTA, CDR2 FQGNSA. The junction had 12 bases not matched to a gene; V was cut back by 5 bases and J by 5 bases. The CDR3 sequence is 17 residues long. The CDR3 sequence is CASSAMGQGAGTGELFF. The DNA of the CDR3 is TGTGCCAGCAGCGCCATGGGACAGGGTGCGGGGACCGGGGAGCTGTTTTTT.

The rearrangement joins TRBV19 to TRBJ1-2; TRBD1 matches at 11 bases. Germline V gene lookup returns CDR1 LNHDA and CDR2 SQIVND (reference sequence). This CDR3 has 17 amino acids. Trimming at V came to 4 bases and at J to 8 bases, leaving 15 bases not matched to a gene. CDR3 in amino acids: CASSTSGTGGNLKGYTF. Written as DNA, the CDR3 is TGTGCCAGTAGTACATCCGGGACAGGGGGAAATTTAAAAGGCTACACCTTC.

The chain has TRBV24-1 and TRBJ2-7; D unresolved. Germline assignment: CDR1 KGHDR and CDR2 SFDVKD. This CDR3 comprises 13 residues. The V end lost 4 bases, the J end lost 5 bases, and 11 bases lay between the germline ends. This chain's CDR3 is CATSDPRSDEQYF. CDR3 nucleotides: TGTGCCACCAGTGACCCCCGGAGTGACGAGCAGTACTTC.

This clone came up once. This chain connects TRBV19 to TRBJ1-2; 10 nucleotides align to TRBD1. The CDR3 runs 17 residues. Unmatched junction bases numbered 12, after V lost 6 bases and J lost 2 bases. From germline, CDR1 is LNHDA and CDR2 SQIVND (reference sequence). The CDR3 nucleotides are TGTGCCAGTAGCTATCTCGGTCCGGGACAGGGGAACTATGGCTACACCTTC. Protein: CASSYLGPGQGNYGYTF.

The chain employs TRBV7-2 and TRBJ1-2; 8 bases are shared with TRBD1. The J segment lost 6 bases and the V segment lost 4 bases, leaving 7 bases of the junction unmatched. The CDR3 length is 14 residues. The germline V gene has CDR1 SGHTA and CDR2 FQGNSA. The CDR3 protein is CASSSRTGRDGYTF. The CDR3 DNA follows: TGTGCCAGCAGCTCGAGGACAGGGAGGGATGGCTACACCTTC.

Points on this clone: The sample contains more than one DNA sequence encoding this CDR3. The chain carries TRBV5-1 and TRBJ1-2; D is possibly TRBD1 (5 bases). Germline V CDR1 and CDR2: SGHRS, YFSETQ. V was cut by 4 bases and J by 3 bases, with 10 bases left in between. The CDR3 covers 13 residues. DNA of the CDR3: TGCGCCAGCAGCAGCGCGGGGGACTATGGCTACACCTTC. It yields the protein CASSSAGDYGYTF.

The chain carries TRBV5-1 and TRBJ1-1; maybe TRBD1 (5 bases). The CDR3 extends over 15 amino acids. Germline CDR1 SGHRS, CDR2 YFSETQ. V was trimmed by 3 bases and J by 2 bases, leaving 14 bases between them. The CDR3: CASSYDSQGNTEAFF. The CDR3 DNA reads TGCGCCAGCAGCTACGACTCCCAGGGTAACACTGAAGCTTTCTTT.

This clone was observed once. The chain recombines TRBV4-2 with TRBJ2-7; TRBD1 aligns across 7 bases. J lost 5 bases, V lost 0 bases, and 7 bases had no gene match. CDR1 and CDR2 from the germline V gene are LGHNA and YNFKEQ. The CDR3 sequence is 15 residues long. CDR3 in amino acids: CASSQERQGVNEQYF. The CDR3, as DNA: TGTGCCAGCAGCCAAGAGCGGCAGGGGGTCAACGAGCAGTACTTC.

The V and J genes are TRBV5-1 and TRBJ1-1; tentative D call: TRBD1 (5 bases). Germline-derived CDR1 and CDR2 are SGHRS and YFSETQ. The CDR3 loop spans 13 amino acids. V was shortened by 5 bases and J by 1 base, with 9 bases between the two germline ends. The CDR3 region has the DNA TGCGCCAGCAGGCTCCAGGGGAACACTGAAGCTTTCTTT. This sequence encodes CASRLQGNTEAFF. The entire variable domain, with the rest obtained from reference TRBV5-1 and TRBJ1-1, is as follows: KAGVTQTPRYLIKTRGQQVTLSCSPISGHRSVSWYQQTPGQGLQFLFEYFSETQRNKGNFPGRFSGRQFSNSRSEMNVSTLELGDSALYLCASRLQGNTEAFFGQGTRLTVV.

The V call is TRBV7-8, the J call TRBJ2-2; 7 bases fit TRBD2. The junction had 14 bases not matched to a gene; V was cut back by 4 bases and J by 9 bases. The CDR3 totals 16 residues. Germline-derived CDR1 and CDR2 are SGHVS and FQNEAQ. The CDR3 nucleotides read TGTGCCAGCAGCTCCAGGGCGGGAGTAGCCGAGAGGGAGCTGTTTTTT. Its protein product is CASSSRAGVAERELFF.

This rearrangement joins TRBV4-1 to TRBJ2-7; 12 bases agree with TRBD1. The CDR3 consists of 16 residues. Unmatched junction bases numbered 3, after V lost 0 bases and J lost 3 bases. Germline loops: CDR1 MGHRA, CDR2 YSYEKL. CDR3 in DNA: TGCGCCAGCAGCCAAGATGGGACAGGGGGCGTCTACGAGCAGTACTTC. Protein product: CASSQDGTGGVYEQYF.

The J gene is TRBJ2-7, the V gene TRBV6-4, with D possibly TRBD1 on 6 matching bases. Germline loops: CDR1 MRHNA, CDR2 SNTAGT. V was shortened by 3 bases and J by 3 bases, with 9 bases between the two germline ends. CDR3 size: 13 residues. The CDR3 nucleotides are TGTGCCAGCAGTGAAGGGGGAAGCTACGAGCAGTACTTC. Translation: CASSEGGSYEQYF.

This clone appeared once. This sequence joins TRBV5-1 and TRBJ1-1, with a weak D call TRBD1 (5 bases). Germline CDR1 is SGHRS and CDR2 is YFSETQ. Trimming removed 0 bases from V and 1 base from J, with 16 bases in between. This CDR3 is built from 17 residues. CDR3 DNA sequence: TGCGCCAGCAGCTTGGAGTCCTCAGGGATCTCGAACACTGAAGCTTTCTTT. It translates to CASSLESSGISNTEAFF.

The table lists this clone with a count of one. The CDR3 DNA reads TGTGCCAGCAGTGAAGCTAGCGGGAGTGAGACCCAGTACTTC. It is translated as CASSEASGSETQYF. The chain employs TRBV6-4 and TRBJ2-5; the match to TRBD2 covers 10 bases. In germline, CDR1 is MRHNA, CDR2 SNTAGT. This CDR3 spans 14 amino acids. The trim removed 3 bases at V and 5 bases at J, leaving 3 bases unmatched.

The chain links TRBV6-2 or TRBV6-3 to TRBJ2-5; TRBD2 agrees at 14 bases. The CDR3 is made up of 16 amino acids. Looked up from germline, CDR1 is MNHEY and CDR2 is SVGEGT. Trimming cost V 6 bases and J 4 bases; bases outside gene matches: 7. CDR3 amino acids: CASSQGLAGARETQYF. The CDR3 DNA reads TGTGCCAGCAGCCAGGGACTAGCGGGAGCTAGAGAGACCCAGTACTTC.